These T cell receptor beta chains were read from a single sample in a study of monozygotic twins with inflammatory bowel disease. TCRdb reprocessed the 5' RACE reads, keeping one entry per CDR3 protein, no DNA. Recorded here are over 100,000 distinct CDR3 sequences; the top ten clones represent approximately 13%. The specimen sequenced was blood. The receptors shown here come from a human donor with ulcerative colitis or Crohn's disease, or a healthy co-twin of an affected twin (not recorded which). Each CDR3 is given with its conserved first and last residue.

v_call: TRBV20-1
j_call: TRBJ1-4
cdr3_aa: CSARLTGISEKLFF

v_call: TRBV12-5
j_call: TRBJ1-1
cdr3_aa: CASGLWTVTPEAFF

v_call: TRBV6-2/TRBV6-3
j_call: TRBJ2-1
cdr3_aa: CASSYSVIGVEQFF

v_call: TRBV7-7
j_call: TRBJ2-2
cdr3_aa: CAIGDLPGELFF

v_call: TRBV19
j_call: TRBJ1-1
cdr3_aa: CASSDSNTEAFF

v_call: TRBV6-5
j_call: TRBJ2-6
cdr3_aa: CASSYRDRAGANVLTF

v_call: TRBV28
j_call: TRBJ2-2
cdr3_aa: CASTTSATGELFF

v_call: TRBV10-3
j_call: TRBJ1-5
cdr3_aa: CAISEGNQPQHF

v_call: TRBV28
j_call: TRBJ2-1
cdr3_aa: CASSTSGYNEQFF

v_call: TRBV6-1
j_call: TRBJ2-7
cdr3_aa: CASSPQDARPYEQYF

v_call: TRBV14
j_call: TRBJ1-2
cdr3_aa: CASSQQGYYGYTF

v_call: TRBV28
j_call: TRBJ2-5
cdr3_aa: CASSPPRGNQETQYF

v_call: TRBV7-8
j_call: TRBJ1-6
cdr3_aa: CASSLAIGQGLSPLHF